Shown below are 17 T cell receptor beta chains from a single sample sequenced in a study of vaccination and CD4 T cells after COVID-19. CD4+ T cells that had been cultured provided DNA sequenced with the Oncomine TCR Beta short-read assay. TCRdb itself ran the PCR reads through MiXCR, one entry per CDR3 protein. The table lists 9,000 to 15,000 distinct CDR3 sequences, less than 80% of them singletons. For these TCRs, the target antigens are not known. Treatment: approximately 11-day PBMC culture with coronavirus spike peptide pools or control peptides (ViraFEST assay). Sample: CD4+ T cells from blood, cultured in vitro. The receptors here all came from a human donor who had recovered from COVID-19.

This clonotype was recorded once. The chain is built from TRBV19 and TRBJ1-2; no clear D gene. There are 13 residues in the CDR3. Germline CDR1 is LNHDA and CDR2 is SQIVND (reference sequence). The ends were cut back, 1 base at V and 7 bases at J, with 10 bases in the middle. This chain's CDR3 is CASSIVAPSGYTF. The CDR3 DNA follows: TGTGCCAGTAGTATAGTTGCTCCGTCTGGCTACACCTTC.

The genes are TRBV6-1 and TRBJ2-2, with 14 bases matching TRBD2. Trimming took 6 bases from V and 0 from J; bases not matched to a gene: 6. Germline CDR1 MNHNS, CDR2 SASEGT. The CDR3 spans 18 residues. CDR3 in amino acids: CASRRGLAGDSNTGELFF. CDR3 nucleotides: TGTGCCAGCAGAAGGGGACTAGCGGGGGACTCGAACACCGGGGAGCTGTTTTTT.

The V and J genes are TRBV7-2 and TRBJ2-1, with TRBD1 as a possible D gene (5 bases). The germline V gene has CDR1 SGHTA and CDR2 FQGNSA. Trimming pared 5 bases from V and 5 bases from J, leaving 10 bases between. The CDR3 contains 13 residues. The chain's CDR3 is CASSQGPNNEQFF. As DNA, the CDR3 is TGTGCCAGCAGCCAGGGCCCGAACAATGAGCAGTTCTTC.

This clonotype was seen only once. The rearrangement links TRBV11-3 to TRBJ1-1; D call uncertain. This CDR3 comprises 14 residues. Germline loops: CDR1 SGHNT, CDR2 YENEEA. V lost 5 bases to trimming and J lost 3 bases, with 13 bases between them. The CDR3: CASSPPLQHTEAFF. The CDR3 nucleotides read TGTGCCAGCAGCCCACCTCTTCAGCACACTGAAGCTTTCTTT.

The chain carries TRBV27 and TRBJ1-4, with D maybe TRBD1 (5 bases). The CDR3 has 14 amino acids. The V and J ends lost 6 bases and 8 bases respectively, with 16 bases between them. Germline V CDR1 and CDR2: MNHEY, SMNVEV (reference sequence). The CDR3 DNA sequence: TGTGCCAGCAGACGACAGACGGCAGGGGAAAAACTGTTTTTT. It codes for CASRRQTAGEKLFF.

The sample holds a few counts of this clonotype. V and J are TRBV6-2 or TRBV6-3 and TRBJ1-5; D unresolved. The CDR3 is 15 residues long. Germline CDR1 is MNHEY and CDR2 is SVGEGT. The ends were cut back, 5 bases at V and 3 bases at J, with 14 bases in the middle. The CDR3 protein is CASSPIGQYNQPQHF. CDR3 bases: TGTGCCAGCAGTCCCATCGGGCAGTACAATCAGCCCCAGCATTTT.

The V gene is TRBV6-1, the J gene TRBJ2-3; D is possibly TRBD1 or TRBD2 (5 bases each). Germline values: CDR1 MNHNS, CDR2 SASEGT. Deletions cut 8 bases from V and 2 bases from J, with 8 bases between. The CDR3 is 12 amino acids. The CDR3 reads CASGDDTDTQYF. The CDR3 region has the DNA TGTGCCAGCGGGGACGACACAGATACGCAGTATTTT.

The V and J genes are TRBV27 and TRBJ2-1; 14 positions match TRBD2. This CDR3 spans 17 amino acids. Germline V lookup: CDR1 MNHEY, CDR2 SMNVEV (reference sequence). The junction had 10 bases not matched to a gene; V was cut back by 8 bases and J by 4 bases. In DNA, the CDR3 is TGTGCCAGCCGAAAACAGGGACTAGCGGGGGCGTACAATGAGCAGTTCTTC. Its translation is CASRKQGLAGAYNEQFF.

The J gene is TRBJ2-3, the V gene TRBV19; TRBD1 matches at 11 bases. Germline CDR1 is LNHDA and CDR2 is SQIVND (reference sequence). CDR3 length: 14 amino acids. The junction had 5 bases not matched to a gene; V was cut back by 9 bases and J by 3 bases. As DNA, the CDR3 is TGTGCCAGCACGGACAGGGGGCAAACAGATACGCAGTATTTT. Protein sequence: CASTDRGQTDTQYF.

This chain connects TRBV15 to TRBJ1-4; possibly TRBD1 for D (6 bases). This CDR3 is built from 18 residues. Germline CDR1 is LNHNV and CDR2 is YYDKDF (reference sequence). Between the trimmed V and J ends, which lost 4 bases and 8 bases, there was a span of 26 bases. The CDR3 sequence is CATSTPPHRQAIREKLFF. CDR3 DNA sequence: TGTGCCACCAGCACCCCTCCTCATCGACAGGCCATTAGGGAAAAACTGTTTTTT.

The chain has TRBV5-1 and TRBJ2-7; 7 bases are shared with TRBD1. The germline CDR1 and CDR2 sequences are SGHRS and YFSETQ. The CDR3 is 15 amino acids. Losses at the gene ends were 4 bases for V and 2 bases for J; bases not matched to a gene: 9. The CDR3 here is CASSKGQTTTYEQYF. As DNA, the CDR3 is TGCGCCAGCAGCAAGGGACAGACTACTACCTACGAGCAGTACTTC.

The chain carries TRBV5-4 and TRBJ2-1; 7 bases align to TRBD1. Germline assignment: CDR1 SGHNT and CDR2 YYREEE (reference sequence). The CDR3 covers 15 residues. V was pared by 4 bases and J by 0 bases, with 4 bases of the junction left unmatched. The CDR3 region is CASSPSGGSYNEQFF. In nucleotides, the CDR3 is TGTGCCAGCAGCCCATCAGGGGGCTCCTACAATGAGCAGTTCTTC.

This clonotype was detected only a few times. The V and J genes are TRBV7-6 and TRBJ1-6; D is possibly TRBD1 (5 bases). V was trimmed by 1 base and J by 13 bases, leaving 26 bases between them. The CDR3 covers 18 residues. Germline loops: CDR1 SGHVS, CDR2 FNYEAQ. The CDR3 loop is CASSLGVTPDGRGEPLHF. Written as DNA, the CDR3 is TGTGCCAGCAGCTTAGGGGTCACTCCGGACGGCCGGGGGGAGCCCCTCCACTTT.

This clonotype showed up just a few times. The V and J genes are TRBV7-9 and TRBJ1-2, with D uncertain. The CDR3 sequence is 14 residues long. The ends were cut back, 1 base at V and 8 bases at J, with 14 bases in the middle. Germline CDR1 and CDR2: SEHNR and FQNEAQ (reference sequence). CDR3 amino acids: CASSLGFTEGGYTF. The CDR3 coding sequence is TGTGCCAGCAGCTTAGGCTTCACAGAGGGAGGCTACACCTTC. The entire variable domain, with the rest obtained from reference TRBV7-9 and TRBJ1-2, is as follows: DTGVSQNPRHKITKRGQNVTFRCDPISEHNRLYWYRQTLGQGPEFLTYFQNEAQLEKSRLLSDRFSAERPKGSFSTLEIQRTEQGDSAMYLCASSLGFTEGGYTFGSGTRLTVV.

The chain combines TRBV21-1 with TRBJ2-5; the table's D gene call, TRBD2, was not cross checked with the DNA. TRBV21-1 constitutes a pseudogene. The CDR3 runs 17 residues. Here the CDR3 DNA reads TGTGCCAGCAGCAAAGGAGGGACTAGCGGGGACCAAGAGACCCAGTACTTC. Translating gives CASSKGGTSGDQETQYF.

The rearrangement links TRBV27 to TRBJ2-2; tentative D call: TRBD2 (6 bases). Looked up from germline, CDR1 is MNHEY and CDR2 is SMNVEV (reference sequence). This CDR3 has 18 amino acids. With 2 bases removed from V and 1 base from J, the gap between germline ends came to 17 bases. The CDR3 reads CASSLQGARDRNTGELFF. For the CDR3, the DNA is TGTGCCAGCAGTTTACAAGGGGCGCGGGATCGGAACACCGGGGAGCTGTTTTTT.

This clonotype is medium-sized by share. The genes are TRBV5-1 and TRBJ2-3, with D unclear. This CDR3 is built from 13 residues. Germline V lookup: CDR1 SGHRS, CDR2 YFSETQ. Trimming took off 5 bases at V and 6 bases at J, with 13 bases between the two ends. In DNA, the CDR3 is TGCGCCAGCAGTAGAGGCTACGAGGATACGCAGTATTTT. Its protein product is CASSRGYEDTQYF.